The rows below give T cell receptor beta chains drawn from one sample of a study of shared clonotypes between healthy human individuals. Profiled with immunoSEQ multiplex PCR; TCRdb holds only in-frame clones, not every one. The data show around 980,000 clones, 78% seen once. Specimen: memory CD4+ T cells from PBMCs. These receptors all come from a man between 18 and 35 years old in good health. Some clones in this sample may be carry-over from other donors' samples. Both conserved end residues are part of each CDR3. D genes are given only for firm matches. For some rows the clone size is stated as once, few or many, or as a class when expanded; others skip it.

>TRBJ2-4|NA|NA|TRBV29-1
TGCAGCGTTGGGCGGAAAGGCATGGGAACCGTAGCCAAAAACATTCAGTACTTC
CSVGRKGMGTVAKNIQYF
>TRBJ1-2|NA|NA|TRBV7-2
TGTGCCAGCAGCCCCCGGGGGGCTTGGGGCTACACCTTC
CASSPRGAWGYTF
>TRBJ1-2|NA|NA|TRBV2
TGTGCCAGCAGTGACTGGGGCGTCTATGGCTACACCTTC
CASSDWGVYGYTF
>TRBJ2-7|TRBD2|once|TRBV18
TGTGCCAGCTCACCCCTGGGACTAGCTCCCTACGAGCAGTACTTC
CASSPLGLAPYEQYF
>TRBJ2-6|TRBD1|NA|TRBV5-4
TGTGCCAGTCAAGGGGGCGCTGGGGCCAACGTCCTGACTTTC
CASQGGAGANVLTF
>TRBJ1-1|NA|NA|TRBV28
TGTGCCAGCGGGGGGAGGAACACTGAAGCTTTCTTT
CASGGRNTEAFF
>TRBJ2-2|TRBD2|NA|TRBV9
TGTGCCAGCACCATGGGAGGGTGGGGCACCGGGGAGCTGTTTTTT
CASTMGGWGTGELFF
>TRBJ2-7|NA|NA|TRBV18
TGTGCCAGCTCACCAGGGCCCGAGCAGTACTTC
CASSPGPEQYF
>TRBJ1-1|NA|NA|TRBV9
TGTGCCAGCAGTACCTTGAACACTGAAGCTTTCTTT
CASSTLNTEAFF
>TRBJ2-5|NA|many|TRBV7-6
TGTGCCAGCAGCTTTGCAGGGGATAGAGAGACCCAGTACTTC
CASSFAGDRETQYF
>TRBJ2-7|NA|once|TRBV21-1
TGTGCCAGCAGCCCACCGGGACAGGGCGAGTGGTACTTC
CASSPPGQGEWYF
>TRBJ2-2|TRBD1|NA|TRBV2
TGTGCCAGCAGTGACCAGGGGGCGCGGACCGGGGAGCTGTTTTTT
CASSDQGARTGELFF
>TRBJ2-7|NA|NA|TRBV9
TGTGCCAGCAGCCCGACGGGACAATCCTACGAGCAGTACTTC
CASSPTGQSYEQYF
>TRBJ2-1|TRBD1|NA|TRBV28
TGTGCCAGCAGTTTTCTAGGACAGGGAGGCTCCAGCTCCTACAATGAGCAGTTCTTC
CASSFLGQGGSSSYNEQFF
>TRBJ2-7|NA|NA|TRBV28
TGTGCCAGCAGTTTATGGGACAGATCTTACGAGCAGTACTTC
CASSLWDRSYEQYF
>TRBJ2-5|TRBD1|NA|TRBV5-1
TGCGCCAGCAGCGTGGCCGACAGGGGCCAAGAGACCCAGTACTTC
CASSVADRGQETQYF
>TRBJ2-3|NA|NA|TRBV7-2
TGTGCCAGCAGCTTTTCCAACACAGATACGCAGTATTTT
CASSFSNTDTQYF
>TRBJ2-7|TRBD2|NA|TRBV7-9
TGTGCCAGCAGCTTAGCCGGACTAGCGGACCCCTCCTACGAGCAGTACTTC
CASSLAGLADPSYEQYF
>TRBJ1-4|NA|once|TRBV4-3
TGCGCCAGCAGCCAAGATAAGTCGGAAAAACTGTTTTTT
CASSQDKSEKLFF
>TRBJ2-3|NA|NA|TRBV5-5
TGTGCCAGCAGCTCGGGGACAATAATTTCCACAGATACGCAGTATTTT
CASSSGTIISTDTQYF
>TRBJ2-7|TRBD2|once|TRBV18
TGTGCCAGCTCTCCGAGACTAGCGGGAGAGGGCGAGCAGTACTTC
CASSPRLAGEGEQYF
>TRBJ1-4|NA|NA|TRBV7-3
TGTGCCAGCAGCTTAACTGGGGGGGTTCAGGAAAAACTGTTTTTT
CASSLTGGVQEKLFF
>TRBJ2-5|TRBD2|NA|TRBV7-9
TGTGCCAGCAGCCCCGGGGGGGTACAGCGGGTACCGGAGACCCAGTACTTC
CASSPGGVQRVPETQYF
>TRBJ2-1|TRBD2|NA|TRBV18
TGTGCCAGCTCACCACTAGCGGGAGTTTATGGTGAGCAGTTCTTC
CASSPLAGVYGEQFF
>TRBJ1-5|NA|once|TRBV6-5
TGTGCCAGCAGTTACTCGATGGGGTATCAGCCCCAGCATTTT
CASSYSMGYQPQHF
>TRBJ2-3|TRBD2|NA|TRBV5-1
TGCGCCAGCAGCCCGGGGACTAGCGAGATGACAGATACGCAGTATTTT
CASSPGTSEMTDTQYF
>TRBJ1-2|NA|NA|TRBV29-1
TGCAGCGTGGACAGCTCCCGTAACTATGGCTACACCTTC
CSVDSSRNYGYTF
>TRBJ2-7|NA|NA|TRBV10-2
TGCGCCAGCAGTGAGTCGGGGGCAGGGGTTGGCGAGCAGTACTTC
CASSESGAGVGEQYF
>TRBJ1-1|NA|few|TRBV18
TGTGCCAGCTCACCGAACGGGGGATCGAACACTGAAGCTTTCTTT
CASSPNGGSNTEAFF
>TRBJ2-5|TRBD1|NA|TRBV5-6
TGTGCCAGCAGCCCTAGGACAGGGCTCGGGACCCAGTACTTC
CASSPRTGLGTQYF
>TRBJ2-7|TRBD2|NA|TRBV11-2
TGTGCCAGCATTCCAGACCCGGCGGGAGGGACCCTCCCGTACGAGCAGTACTTC
CASIPDPAGGTLPYEQYF
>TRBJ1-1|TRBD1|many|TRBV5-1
TGCGCCAGCAGCCCCGACAGGGCCCCAATTTCAGCTTTCTTT
CASSPDRAPISAFF
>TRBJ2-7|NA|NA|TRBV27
TGTGCCAGCAGTTTACGGGACCGCCCCTCCGAGCAGTACTTC
CASSLRDRPSEQYF
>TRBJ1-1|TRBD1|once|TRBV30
TGTGCCTGGAGTCGGGGCAGGGGGATGGACACTGAAGCTTTCTTT
CAWSRGRGMDTEAFF
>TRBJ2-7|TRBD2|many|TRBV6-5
TGTGCCAGCAGTTACCAAGGGACTAGCGGACCCTACGAGCAGTACTTC
CASSYQGTSGPYEQYF
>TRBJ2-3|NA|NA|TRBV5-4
TGTGCCAGCAGCTTGCGTCCCACAGATACGCAGTATTTT
CASSLRPTDTQYF
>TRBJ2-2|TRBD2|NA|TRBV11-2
TGTGCCAGCAGCTCTAGCGGGAGCACCGGGGAGCTGTTTTTT
CASSSSGSTGELFF
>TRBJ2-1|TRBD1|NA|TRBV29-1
TGCAGCGTTGGAGGGACAGAGTTGTCTGCGGATGAGCAGTTCTTC
CSVGGTELSADEQFF